Shown below are 21 T cell receptor beta chains from a single sample sequenced in a study of control samples from healthy donors and cancer patients. TCRdb's copy holds only in-frame clones and misses some; the assay was immunoSEQ multiplex PCR. This sample has roughly 90,000 clones, with around nine tenths found just once. Sample: PBMCs. These receptor sequences come from a woman aged 45-65 years with colorectal cancer.

The chain couples TRBV12-3 or TRBV12-4 to TRBJ1-6; D call uncertain. Trimming took 3 bases from V and 6 from J, leaving 3 bases between them. This CDR3 spans 12 amino acids. CDR3 in amino acids: CASSFGNSPLHF. The CDR3 DNA follows: TGTGCCAGCAGTTTTGGTAATTCACCCCTCCACTTT.

The chain carries TRBV5-1 and TRBJ1-6, with 8 bases lining up with TRBD1. The germline V gene has CDR1 SGHRS and CDR2 YFSETQ. V trimming: 0 bases; J trimming: 10 bases; junction bases outside the gene matches: 6. CDR3 length: 15 residues. CDR3 protein: CASSLAGQGVSPLHF. CDR3 in DNA: TGCGCCAGCAGCTTGGCCGGACAGGGTGTCTCACCCCTCCACTTT.

The rearrangement joins TRBV12-3 or TRBV12-4 to TRBJ2-5; D is ambiguous. V dropped 5 bases and J dropped 7 bases, with 14 bases sitting between them. This CDR3 region has 13 residues. CDR3 nucleotides: TGTGCCAGCAGTCCTTCGACCGCCGGGACCCAGTACTTC. Translating gives CASSPSTAGTQYF.

V usage is TRBV6-2 or TRBV6-3 and J usage is TRBJ1-1; a possible D gene is TRBD1 (5 bases). The CDR3 length is 12 residues. V lost 4 bases and J 5 bases, leaving 8 bases between the germline ends. CDR1 MNHEY and CDR2 SVGEGT come from the germline V gene. CDR3 DNA sequence: TGTGCCAGCAGTTGGGGCGGGACTGAAGCTTTCTTT. Its protein is CASSWGGTEAFF.

The chain recombines TRBV14 with TRBJ2-6, with unresolved D. V lost 1 base and J 0 bases, leaving 16 bases between the germline ends. Germline V CDR1 and CDR2: SGHDN, FVKESK. CDR3 length: 19 amino acids. CDR3 protein: CASSQVAASWTSGANVLTF. CDR3 DNA sequence: TGTGCCAGCAGCCAAGTCGCGGCCAGCTGGACCTCTGGGGCCAACGTCCTGACTTTC.

This clone was detected only once. The J gene is TRBJ1-1, the V gene TRBV7-9, with D hard to call. V lost 6 bases to trimming and J lost 1 base, with 15 bases between them. In germline, CDR1 is SEHNR, CDR2 FQNEAQ (reference sequence). The CDR3 sequence is 15 residues long. CDR3 in amino acids: CASSSNPNRNTEAFF. CDR3 DNA: TGTGCCAGCAGTTCCAACCCAAACAGGAACACTGAAGCTTTCTTT. The full variable domain, with the rest looked up from reference TRBV7-9 and TRBJ1-1, is DTGVSQNPRHKITKRGQNVTFRCDPISEHNRLYWYRQTLGQGPEFLTYFQNEAQLEKSRLLSDRFSAERPKGSFSTLEIQRTEQGDSAMYLCASSSNPNRNTEAFFGQGTRLTVV.

The chain has TRBV7-2 and TRBJ1-2; D not resolved. Deletions cut 1 base from V and 0 bases from J, with 3 bases between. The CDR3 length is 13 residues. CDR1 and CDR2 (germline): SGHTA, FQGNSA. The CDR3 region has the DNA TGTGCCAGCAGCTTAGATGCTAACTATGGCTACACCTTC. Translated: CASSLDANYGYTF. Variable domain in full (rest from reference TRBV7-2 and TRBJ1-2): GAGVSQSPSNKVTEKGKDVELRCDPISGHTALYWYRQSLGQGLEFLIYFQGNSAPDKSGLPSDRFSAERTGGSVSTLTIQRTQQEDSAVYLCASSLDANYGYTFGSGTRLTVV.

This clone was seen once. V usage is TRBV10-3 and J usage is TRBJ1-1; D gene uncertain. Germline V lookup: CDR1 ENHRY, CDR2 SYGVKD. The CDR3 length is 13 residues. V dropped 9 bases and J dropped 4 bases, with 15 bases sitting between them. CDR3 DNA: TGTGCCATGCAACCTACCAAGGCCACTGAAGCTTTCTTT. This codes for CAMQPTKATEAFF.

The rearrangement uses TRBV5-8 and TRBJ2-3; possibly TRBD2 for D (5 bases). CDR1 is SGHTS and CDR2 is YDEGEE in the germline V gene. Trimming shortened V by 2 bases and J by 4 bases, and 5 bases separated the two germline ends. The CDR3 has 12 amino acids. The CDR3: CASSLAADTQYF. The CDR3, as DNA: TGTGCCAGCAGCTTAGCGGCAGATACGCAGTATTTT.

The chain carries TRBV19 and TRBJ2-1, with 10 bases that match TRBD2. This CDR3 is built from 16 residues. The V segment lost 4 bases and the J segment 5 bases; nucleotides outside the gene matches: 8. Germline V lookup: CDR1 LNHDA, CDR2 SQIVND (reference sequence). The CDR3 region has the DNA TGTGCCAGTAGTACCCCAGCGGGGGGGCCTAACAATGAGCAGTTCTTC. Protein product: CASSTPAGGPNNEQFF.

The chain couples TRBV7-6 to TRBJ2-3; the D is unclear. The V end lost 0 bases, the J end lost 2 bases, and 6 bases lay between the germline ends. CDR1 and CDR2 from the germline V gene are SGHVS and FNYEAQ. The CDR3 totals 14 residues. CDR3 region: CASSLARATDTQYF. For the CDR3, the DNA is TGTGCCAGCAGCTTAGCCCGGGCCACAGATACGCAGTATTTT.

The chain joins TRBV6-5 to TRBJ1-1; 9 nucleotides match TRBD1. The germline V gene has CDR1 MNHEY and CDR2 SVGAGI. The CDR3 covers 13 residues. V lost 10 bases, J lost 5 bases, and 8 bases stayed unmatched. This CDR3 is CATEGQGGTEAFF. The CDR3 coding sequence is TGTGCCACCGAGGGACAGGGAGGAACTGAAGCTTTCTTT.

V usage is TRBV6-6 and J usage is TRBJ2-4; D may be TRBD1 (6 bases). CDR3 length: 18 residues. Germline CDR1 reads MNHNY; CDR2 reads SVGAGI (reference sequence). The V end lost 5 bases, the J end lost 1 base, and 21 bases lay between the germline ends. The CDR3 bases are TGTGCCAGCAGTCAACAGGGCTGGGGCGGTGTTGCCAAAAACATTCAGTACTTC. Translating it yields CASSQQGWGGVAKNIQYF.

The chain recombines TRBV6-5 with TRBJ1-4; 7 nucleotides align to TRBD1. This CDR3 has 15 amino acids. CDR1 and CDR2 from the germline V gene are MNHEY and SVGAGI. With 5 bases clipped from V and 3 bases from J, the junction kept 6 bases outside the gene matches. The CDR3 region has the DNA TGTGCCAGCAGTAGACAGGGAAAGGCTAATGAAAAACTGTTTTTT. This gives the protein CASSRQGKANEKLFF.

CDR3: CASSLVGGAGTSYNEQFF. The CDR3 region has the DNA TGTGCCAGCAGCTTAGTAGGGGGGGCCGGGACCTCCTACAATGAGCAGTTCTTC. The gene calls are TRBV7-2 and TRBJ2-1, with a possible D match to TRBD2 (7 bases). The CDR3 covers 18 residues. Looked up from germline, CDR1 is SGHTA and CDR2 is FQGNSA. V lost 1 base, J lost 0 bases, and 16 bases lay in between.

The rearrangement links TRBV5-4 to TRBJ2-3, with D perhaps matching TRBD2 (6 bases). V dropped 0 bases and J dropped 0 bases, with 14 bases sitting between them. This CDR3 is 17 amino acids long. Looked up from germline, CDR1 is SGHNT and CDR2 is YYREEE (reference sequence). The CDR3 nucleotides read TGTGCCAGCAGCTTGGGTGGTGGGAGGCGAAGCACAGATACGCAGTATTTT. Translated, it gives CASSLGGGRRSTDTQYF.

The chain couples TRBV14 to TRBJ2-7; D gene unclear. In germline, CDR1 is SGHDN, CDR2 FVKESK. This CDR3 is built from 13 residues. Trimming removed 1 base from V and 4 bases from J, with 8 bases in between. CDR3 DNA sequence: TGTGCCAGCAGCCAAGGGCAGGCGTACGAGCAGTACGTC. Its translation is CASSQGQAYEQYV.

The chain has TRBV6-5 and TRBJ1-2, with 7 bases lining up with TRBD1. The CDR3 covers 11 residues. Germline loops: CDR1 MNHEY, CDR2 SVGAGI. V shed 6 bases and J 5 bases; nucleotides not matched to a gene: 0. The CDR3 region has the DNA TGTGCCAGCAGACAGGGGTATGGCTACACCTTC. Translated: CASRQGYGYTF.

The gene calls are TRBV4-3 and TRBJ1-6; D ambiguous. The CDR3 sequence is 14 residues long. Trimming stripped 4 bases from V and 7 bases from J, with 11 bases between. Germline CDR1 is LGHNA and CDR2 is YSLEER. CDR3 loop: CASSRGDFNSPLHF. CDR3 in DNA: TGCGCCAGCAGCCGAGGAGATTTCAATTCACCCCTCCACTTT.

A single count supports this clone. The chain is built from TRBV20-1 and TRBJ2-7; 11 nucleotides align to TRBD1. The CDR3 runs 14 residues. Germline values: CDR1 DFQATT, CDR2 SNEGSKA (reference sequence). Germline trimming cut 3 bases from V and 0 bases from J; bases unmatched to any gene: 1. CDR3 sequence (DNA): TGCAGTGCTAGTGGACAGGGGGCCTCCTACGAGCAGTACGTC. Translation gives CSASGQGASYEQYV.

The V and J genes are TRBV12-3 or TRBV12-4 and TRBJ2-1; D tentatively reads TRBD1 or TRBD2 (5 bases each). The CDR3 is 12 residues long. Deletions cut 6 bases from V and 8 bases from J, with 11 bases between. The CDR3 loop reads CASRGTSDEQFF. CDR3 bases: TGTGCCAGCAGGGGGACGAGCGATGAGCAGTTCTTC.